This record covers a single TCR beta chain. Its antigen is still unknown. This sample was taken from a study of cytomegalovirus exposure and HLA in healthy donors. Whole-study findings and limits: CMV antigen specificity was confirmed in vitro for a few CMV-associated chains. V- and J-gene trimming in TCR beta was tied to a missense DCLRE1C variant by an analysis performed later. In a later analysis, productive TCRs from donors in an Asian-associated ancestry cluster reportedly carried fewer N-insertions than the cohort mean.

PCR involved 60 Vbeta and 13 Jbeta primers. Sequenced by immunoSEQ multiplex PCR; TCRdb stores in-frame clones only, minus some. The repertoire holds about 150,000 clones, with roughly three quarters as singletons. CDR3 length: 15 amino acids. The ends lost 6 bases at V and 8 bases at J; junction bases unmatched: 13. The germline gives CDR1 SNHLY, CDR2 FYNNEI. The chain has TRBV2 and TRBJ1-2; 9 nucleotides line up with TRBD1. The sequenced sample consisted of PBMCs. This sequence was found in a human donor in good health. CDR3 protein: CASSPKGTGINGYTF. The CDR3 DNA sequence: TGTGCCAGCAGCCCCAAGGGGACAGGGATTAACGGCTACACCTTC.